These 25 T cell receptor beta chains came from one sample sequenced in a study of blood T cell repertoires in COVID-19. Data came from immunoSEQ multiplex PCR; TCRdb stores just in-frame clones and leaves some out. The sample consists of around 300,000 clones, over 75% of them appearing once. Sequenced: PBMCs or T cells enriched from blood (not recorded which). The receptors were sampled from a woman aged 25 to 39 who had recovered from COVID-19.

The J gene is TRBJ1-1, the V gene TRBV4-1; D is uncertain. The germline gives CDR1 MGHRA, CDR2 YSYEKL. The CDR3 is 15 amino acids. Trimming took 0 bases from V and 7 from J, leaving 15 bases between them. The CDR3 reads CASSQEFGLALEAFF. Here the CDR3 DNA reads TGCGCCAGCAGCCAAGAGTTCGGTCTTGCGCTTGAAGCTTTCTTT.

The rearrangement joins TRBV2 to TRBJ1-5; TRBD1 aligns across 7 bases. CDR3 length equals 15 residues. Looked up from germline, CDR1 is SNHLY and CDR2 is FYNNEI. V dropped 1 base and J dropped 4; count of bases not matched to a gene: 4. The CDR3 spells CASSEVGGQNQPQHF. Written as DNA, the CDR3 is TGTGCCAGCAGTGAAGTAGGGGGACAGAATCAGCCCCAGCATTTT.

This chain links TRBV19 with TRBJ1-5; perhaps TRBD1 as D (5 bases). This CDR3 spans 13 amino acids. Per the germline V gene, CDR1 is LNHDA and CDR2 is SQIVND (reference sequence). V was shortened by 7 bases and J by 7 bases, with 14 bases between the two germline ends. CDR3 sequence reads: CASTSRGGQPQHF. The CDR3 region has the DNA TGTGCCAGTACTAGTAGGGGCGGCCAGCCCCAGCATTTT.

The J gene is TRBJ1-5, the V gene TRBV19; D unclear. This CDR3 region has 17 residues. Trimming pared 2 bases from V and 0 bases from J, leaving 14 bases between. Germline assignment: CDR1 LNHDA and CDR2 SQIVND (reference sequence). The CDR3 nucleotides are TGTGCCAGTAGTATATTCTTCCCCAGAAATAGCAATCAGCCCCAGCATTTT. It translates to CASSIFFPRNSNQPQHF.

This rearrangement joins TRBV5-1 to TRBJ2-3; TRBD1 is a possible D gene (6 bases). V was clipped by 5 bases and J by 6 bases, with 16 bases between them. The CDR3 runs 14 residues. CDR1 is SGHRS and CDR2 is YFSETQ in the germline V gene. CDR3: CASSRQDPGDTQYF. As DNA, the CDR3 is TGCGCCAGCAGTAGACAGGACCCCGGGGATACGCAGTATTTT.

This clone occurred a few times. V is TRBV13 and J is TRBJ1-6, with a possible D match to TRBD1 (6 bases). Trimming took 5 bases from V and 4 from J, leaving 12 bases between them. Germline CDR1 reads PRHDT; CDR2 reads FYEKMQ (reference sequence). The CDR3 runs to 15 residues. The CDR3 reads CASSPKGQYNSPLHF. The CDR3 nucleotides read TGTGCCAGCAGCCCCAAAGGACAGTATAATTCACCCCTCCACTTT.

This clone came up once. The J gene is TRBJ1-2, the V gene TRBV12-3 or TRBV12-4, with D uncertain. There are 13 residues in the CDR3. The V end was cut by 6 bases, the J end by 5 bases, with 13 bases between. CDR3 DNA sequence: TGTGCCAGCAGCCCCCATGGAGAGTATGGCTACACCTTC. Its translation is CASSPHGEYGYTF.

The chain links TRBV10-2 to TRBJ2-3; no firm D call. Germline V lookup: CDR1 WSHSY, CDR2 SAAADI. This CDR3 region has 14 residues. V was pared by 3 bases and J by 5 bases, with 12 bases between. CDR3 nucleotides: TGCGCCAGCAGTGAAAGGAGCGTTATAGATACGCAGTATTTT. The encoded protein is CASSERSVIDTQYF.

The chain recombines TRBV5-4 with TRBJ1-1; D may be TRBD1 (5 bases). V was pared by 0 bases and J by 4 bases, with 10 bases between. CDR1 is SGHNT and CDR2 is YYREEE in the germline V gene (reference sequence). This CDR3 region has 14 residues. The CDR3 nucleotides read TGTGCCAGCAGCTTGGGTTGGGGGGGCACTGAAGCTTTCTTT. Translating it yields CASSLGWGGTEAFF.

This CDR3 reads CASSELGRGIHEQYF. The CDR3 DNA follows: TGTGCCAGCAGTGAATTGGGTAGGGGGATCCACGAGCAGTACTTC. The chain combines TRBV6-1 with TRBJ2-7; TRBD1 might be the D (6 bases). The germline gives CDR1 MNHNS, CDR2 SASEGT. This CDR3 spans 15 amino acids. V dropped 2 bases and J dropped 5 bases, with 16 bases sitting between them.

This clone was picked up one time. The V call is TRBV16, the J call TRBJ1-5; D remains unclear. The V and J ends lost 0 bases and 0 bases respectively, with 6 bases between them. This CDR3 contains 15 residues. CDR1 and CDR2 (germline): KGHSY, FQNENV. Here the CDR3 DNA reads TGTGCCAGCAGCCAATCATCTGTTAGCAATCAGCCCCAGCATTTT. Its protein is CASSQSSVSNQPQHF.

The chain recombines TRBV24-1 with TRBJ2-5; TRBD1 might be the D (5 bases). Trimming left V 3 bases short and J 2 bases short, with 12 bases between. The CDR3 is 15 amino acids. Per the germline V gene, CDR1 is KGHDR and CDR2 is SFDVKD. CDR3 DNA sequence: TGTGCCACCAGTGATCAGGGCCAAGGGCAAGAGACCCAGTACTTC. Protein product: CATSDQGQGQETQYF.

V is TRBV5-1 and J is TRBJ2-1; 8 bases match TRBD2. From germline, CDR1 is SGHRS and CDR2 YFSETQ. The CDR3 has 13 residues. Trimming removed 4 bases from V and 6 bases from J; junction bases left unmatched: 3. CDR3 amino acids: CASSAGGANEQFF. The CDR3 bases are TGCGCCAGCAGCGCCGGGGGGGCCAATGAGCAGTTCTTC.

This clone was seen a single time. The chain links TRBV30 to TRBJ1-2; D remains unclear. Trimming took 3 bases from V and 8 from J, leaving 22 bases between them. This CDR3 comprises 15 residues. Germline CDR1 GTSNPN, CDR2 SVGIG (reference sequence). The CDR3 loop reads CAWSRYSFWRLGYTF. The CDR3 DNA reads TGTGCCTGGAGCAGATACAGCTTTTGGCGTCTGGGCTACACCTTC.

This clone was detected only once. The rearrangement uses TRBV6-2 or TRBV6-3 and TRBJ2-1; D might be TRBD2 (7 bases). This CDR3 is built from 15 residues. Trimming removed 2 bases from V and 2 bases from J, with 10 bases in between. In germline, CDR1 is MNHEY, CDR2 SVGEGT. CDR3 DNA sequence: TGTGCCAGCAGTTACGGCGGGGGCGCCTACAATGAGCAGTTCTTC. Translation gives CASSYGGGAYNEQFF.

J is TRBJ2-3 and V is TRBV7-3, with 10 bases lining up with TRBD2. This CDR3 spans 16 amino acids. Germline V lookup: CDR1 SGHTA, CDR2 FQGTGA. After removal of 2 bases from V and 7 bases from J, the junction contained 9 bases not matched to a gene. The CDR3 DNA is TGTGCCAGCAGCTTATCAGGGGCACTAGCGGGGAATACGCAGTATTTT. As protein: CASSLSGALAGNTQYF. Full variable domain (missing parts from reference TRBV7-3 and TRBJ2-3): GAGVSQTPSNKVTEKGKYVELRCDPISGHTALYWYRQSLGQGPEFLIYFQGTGAADDSGLPNDRFFAVRPEGSVSTLKIQRTERGDSAVYLCASSLSGALAGNTQYFGPGTRLTVL.

The genes are TRBV7-2 and TRBJ2-5; D is unclear. Trimming removed 4 bases from V and 2 bases from J, with 2 bases in between. Looked up from germline, CDR1 is SGHTA and CDR2 is FQGNSA. CDR3 length equals 11 residues. The CDR3 DNA reads as TGTGCCAGCAGCTCGCAAGAGACCCAGTACTTC. This codes for CASSSQETQYF.

The chain links TRBV6-5 to TRBJ2-6; D perhaps matches TRBD1 (6 bases). CDR1 and CDR2 from the germline V gene are MNHEY and SVGAGI. The ends were cut back, 7 bases at V and 2 bases at J, with 12 bases in the middle. The CDR3 length is 15 residues. CDR3 protein: CASTTGTAGANVLTF. Here the CDR3 DNA reads TGTGCCAGCACTACAGGGACCGCTGGGGCCAACGTCCTGACTTTC.

The chain combines TRBV5-1 with TRBJ1-1; perhaps TRBD1 as D (5 bases). The CDR3 totals 14 residues. Germline-derived CDR1 and CDR2 are SGHRS and YFSETQ. Trimming took off 0 bases at V and 4 bases at J, with 10 bases between the two ends. This CDR3 is CASSLEGRGTEAFF. As DNA, the CDR3 is TGCGCCAGCAGCTTGGAGGGTAGGGGCACTGAAGCTTTCTTT.

This clone showed up just once. The V and J genes are TRBV6-5 and TRBJ1-2; D is undetermined. Trimming took off 4 bases at V and 4 bases at J, with 13 bases between the two ends. The CDR3 is made up of 14 amino acids. Looked up from germline, CDR1 is MNHEY and CDR2 is SVGAGI. The CDR3 nucleotides are TGTGCCAGCAGTTGGACGGGGAGCCCCTATGGCTACACCTTC. Encoded protein: CASSWTGSPYGYTF.

V gene TRBV7-3 combines with J gene TRBJ1-6; unclear D gene. This CDR3 has 15 amino acids. Trimming took off 3 bases at V and 6 bases at J, with 12 bases between the two ends. From germline, CDR1 is SGHTA and CDR2 FQGTGA. The CDR3 loop reads CASSLNGGLNSPLHF. The CDR3 DNA is TGTGCCAGCAGCTTGAATGGCGGACTTAATTCACCCCTCCACTTT.

This clone was found once. Other DNA sequences in the sample encode the same CDR3. This chain links TRBV5-1 with TRBJ1-6; D is uncertain. The CDR3 is 14 amino acids. Trimming shortened V by 1 base and J by 6 bases, and 8 bases separated the two germline ends. Germline CDR1 and CDR2: SGHRS and YFSETQ. CDR3 in amino acids: CASSLTGINSPLHF. The CDR3, as DNA: TGCGCCAGCAGCTTGACCGGGATTAATTCACCCCTCCACTTT.

This clone was observed a single time. The chain carries TRBV7-2 and TRBJ2-5; 7 nucleotides align to TRBD1. V shed 3 bases and J 3 bases; nucleotides not matched to a gene: 4. The CDR3 length is 14 residues. Germline values: CDR1 SGHTA, CDR2 FQGNSA. Written as DNA, the CDR3 is TGTGCCAGCAGCTTGGGACAGTACAAAGAGACCCAGTACTTC. Its translation is CASSLGQYKETQYF.

The J gene is TRBJ2-1, the V gene TRBV18; the match to TRBD1 covers 8 bases. There are 15 residues in the CDR3. V shed 4 bases and J 2 bases; nucleotides not matched to a gene: 4. Germline V CDR1 and CDR2: KGHSH, LQKENI. CDR3 sequence: CASSLGQGAYNEQFF. The DNA for the CDR3 is TGTGCCAGCTCACTAGGACAGGGCGCCTACAATGAGCAGTTCTTC.

V is TRBV10-1 and J is TRBJ2-2; TRBD1 matches at 12 bases. V dropped 2 bases and J dropped 6; count of bases not matched to a gene: 25. This CDR3 comprises 23 residues. Germline loops: CDR1 WNHNN, CDR2 SYGVQD (reference sequence). The CDR3 nucleotides are TGCGCCAGCAGTGAGCCTACCGGGACAGGGGGCGTTCGATCGGTTTGGAGTGCCGGGGAGCTGTTTTTT. It codes for CASSEPTGTGGVRSVWSAGELFF.